Presented here are 27 T cell receptor beta chains from one specimen sequenced in a study of T cell responses to AZD1222 COVID-19 vaccine. TCRdb keeps only in-frame clones here, not all; method: immunoSEQ multiplex PCR. The sample holds about 120,000 clones, 80% to 90% seen once. Sequencing used peripheral blood, obtained on day 0 of AZD1222 vaccination. These receptors originate from an adult in good health.

The chain joins TRBV9 to TRBJ1-3; D possibly corresponds to TRBD1 (6 bases). Deletions cut 1 base from V and 0 bases from J, with 14 bases between. Germline CDR1 SGDLS, CDR2 YYNGEE. The CDR3 loop spans 17 amino acids. CDR3 sequence reads: CASSVYSGASSGNTIYF. In DNA, the CDR3 is TGTGCCAGCAGCGTATATTCAGGGGCGAGCTCTGGAAACACCATATATTTT.

The chain employs TRBV19 and TRBJ1-2, with 7 bases fitting TRBD1. J gave up 0 bases and V 2 bases, and 3 bases lay outside the gene matches. Per the germline V gene, CDR1 is LNHDA and CDR2 is SQIVND (reference sequence). The CDR3 runs 15 residues. The CDR3 spells CASSIKTGSNYGYTF. In DNA, the CDR3 is TGTGCCAGTAGTATAAAGACAGGGTCTAACTATGGCTACACCTTC. The variable domain in full, completed from reference TRBV19 and TRBJ1-2, reads DGGITQSPKYLFRKEGQNVTLSCEQNLNHDAMYWYRQDPGQGLRLIYYSQIVNDFQKGDIAEGYSVSREKKESFPLTVTSAQKNPTAFYLCASSIKTGSNYGYTFGSGTRLTVV.

The chain uses TRBV5-6 and TRBJ2-3, with TRBD1 as a possible D gene (5 bases). V was trimmed by 1 base and J by 4 bases, leaving 16 bases between them. This CDR3 comprises 16 residues. Looked up from germline, CDR1 is SGHDT and CDR2 is YYEEEE. CDR3 region: CASSLLAGFGPDTQYF. CDR3 bases: TGTGCCAGCAGCTTGTTGGCAGGGTTTGGGCCAGATACGCAGTATTTT.

The rearrangement uses TRBV10-3 and TRBJ1-1; no clear D gene. The CDR3 runs 15 residues. Germline V gene sequence: CDR1 ENHRY, CDR2 SYGVKD. The germline V and J ends were trimmed by 5 bases and 1 base, with 14 bases remaining between them. The CDR3 is CAISYQSIGNTEAFF. As DNA, the CDR3 is TGTGCCATCAGTTATCAGTCGATCGGGAACACTGAAGCTTTCTTT.

The chain employs TRBV4-2 and TRBJ1-4; TRBD1 matches 7 bases. Germline CDR1 is LGHNA and CDR2 is YNFKEQ. The CDR3 extends over 14 amino acids. V was pared by 6 bases and J by 2 bases, with 3 bases of the junction left unmatched. The CDR3 coding sequence is TGTGCCAGCAGGCAACAGGGGACTAATGAAAAACTGTTTTTT. This sequence encodes CASRQQGTNEKLFF.

This chain links TRBV2 with TRBJ1-1; D remains unclear. Germline loops: CDR1 SNHLY, CDR2 FYNNEI. The germline V and J ends were trimmed by 4 bases and 5 bases, with 11 bases remaining between them. The CDR3 length is 13 residues. The CDR3 DNA reads as TGTGCCAGCAGTGGGGCAGGCGGGACTGAAGCTTTCTTT. Translating it yields CASSGAGGTEAFF.

The chain carries TRBV7-2 and TRBJ2-4; TRBD1 matches at 7 bases. With 1 base clipped from V and 6 bases from J, the junction kept 6 bases outside the gene matches. Germline lookup yields CDR1 SGHTA and CDR2 FQGNSA. CDR3 size: 15 residues. CDR3 loop: CASSLGGTALNIQYF. DNA for the CDR3: TGTGCCAGCAGCTTAGGAGGGACAGCCTTAAACATTCAGTACTTC.

This chain links TRBV19 with TRBJ1-2; maybe TRBD1 (5 bases). Germline CDR1 and CDR2: LNHDA and SQIVND (reference sequence). This CDR3 comprises 15 residues. The V end was cut by 6 bases, the J end by 4 bases, with 18 bases between. This CDR3 reads CASRSGSRIGYGYTF. CDR3 nucleotide sequence: TGTGCCAGTAGATCAGGGAGTAGGATTGGCTATGGCTACACCTTC.

V gene TRBV6-5 combines with J gene TRBJ2-7, with 7 bases lining up with TRBD2. Germline trimming cut 7 bases from V and 3 bases from J; bases unmatched to any gene: 9. The CDR3 has 14 residues. Germline loops: CDR1 MNHEY, CDR2 SVGAGI. The CDR3 spells CASTWGGALYEQYF. CDR3 bases: TGTGCCAGCACGTGGGGAGGGGCTCTCTACGAGCAGTACTTC.

This clone was counted a single time. The chain carries TRBV11-2 and TRBJ2-7; possible D gene TRBD1, 6 bases. Between the trimmed V and J ends, which lost 5 bases and 9 bases, there was a span of 14 bases. CDR3 length: 12 residues. Germline loops: CDR1 SGHAT, CDR2 FQNNGV. The chain's CDR3 is CASSRNRDGQYF. The CDR3 coding sequence is TGTGCCAGCAGCAGAAACAGGGACGGGCAGTACTTC.

The V call is TRBV4-1, the J call TRBJ1-5; unclear D gene. Trimming took off 1 base at V and 2 bases at J, with 12 bases between the two ends. This CDR3 spans 16 amino acids. The germline V gene encodes CDR1 MGHRA and CDR2 YSYEKL. CDR3 in DNA: TGCGCCAGCAGCCAAGGAGGCGCGTTCGGCAATCAGCCCCAGCATTTT. This codes for CASSQGGAFGNQPQHF.

This chain uses TRBV7-8 with TRBJ1-1, with TRBD1 matching over 11 bases. With V trimmed by 5 bases and J by 6 bases, 5 bases remained unmatched. CDR1 and CDR2 (germline): SGHVS, FQNEAQ. The CDR3 sequence is 14 residues long. The CDR3 sequence: CASSAGTGGPEAFF. DNA for the CDR3: TGTGCCAGCAGCGCCGGGACAGGGGGTCCTGAAGCTTTCTTT.

The chain's CDR3 is CASSAGTSGSYEQYF. The CDR3 nucleotides read TGTGCCAGCAGCGCAGGGACTAGCGGGTCCTACGAGCAGTACTTC. The V call is TRBV5-4, the J call TRBJ2-7; 12 bases align to TRBD2. This CDR3 is 15 amino acids long. CDR1 SGHNT and CDR2 YYREEE come from the germline V gene (reference sequence). V lost 4 bases to trimming and J lost 1 base; unmatched junction nucleotides: 3.

The chain links TRBV2 to TRBJ2-3; D uncertain. CDR1 is SNHLY, CDR2 FYNNEI, per germline. V was cut by 3 bases and J by 1 base, with 5 bases left in between. The CDR3 consists of 13 residues. CDR3 DNA sequence: TGTGCCAGCAGTGATTGGGGCACAGATACGCAGTATTTT. Protein sequence: CASSDWGTDTQYF.

The chain is built from TRBV6-5 and TRBJ1-5, with D maybe TRBD1 (5 bases). With 5 bases removed from V and 0 bases from J, the gap between germline ends came to 8 bases. There are 14 residues in the CDR3. Germline lookup yields CDR1 MNHEY and CDR2 SVGAGI. Written as DNA, the CDR3 is TGTGCCAGCAGTACAGGATATAGCAATCAGCCCCAGCATTTT. Translating gives CASSTGYSNQPQHF.

This chain links TRBV19 with TRBJ2-2, with D perhaps assigned TRBD1 or TRBD2 (5 bases each). The CDR3 runs to 13 residues. V was shortened by 7 bases and J by 8 bases, with 14 bases between the two germline ends. Germline lookup yields CDR1 LNHDA and CDR2 SQIVND (reference sequence). CDR3 DNA: TGTGCCAGTACCCCGACTGGGGGAGGGGAGCTGTTTTTT. This gives the protein CASTPTGGGELFF.

Here the CDR3 DNA reads TGTGCCAGCAGGCCAGGGTATAGCAATCAGCCCCAGCATTTT. This sequence encodes CASRPGYSNQPQHF. This chain uses TRBV6-5 with TRBJ1-5, with TRBD1 as a possible D gene (5 bases). Germline CDR1 and CDR2: MNHEY and SVGAGI. The CDR3 is made up of 14 amino acids. V lost 6 bases and J lost 0, with 9 bases in between.

The chain uses TRBV4-3 and TRBJ1-1; TRBD1 matches 7 bases. CDR3 length: 17 amino acids. Unmatched junction bases numbered 11, after V lost 0 bases and J lost 4 bases. Germline V lookup: CDR1 LGHNA, CDR2 YSLEER. CDR3 DNA sequence: TGCGCCAGCAGCCAAGATACAGGGGCTGATTTGGGCACTGAAGCTTTCTTT. The encoded protein is CASSQDTGADLGTEAFF.

This rearrangement joins TRBV7-3 to TRBJ2-5; tentative D call: TRBD1 (6 bases). The CDR3 is 17 residues long. Germline lookup yields CDR1 SGHTA and CDR2 FQGTGA. V was clipped by 1 base and J by 4 bases, with 19 bases between them. The CDR3 here is CASSLMGAGIRVETQYF. The CDR3 DNA is TGTGCCAGCAGCTTAATGGGGGCGGGCATCAGGGTAGAGACCCAGTACTTC.

The CDR3 DNA follows: TGTGCCAGCAGCGCAGCGGGGACTAGCTTCAATGAGCAGTTCTTC. Translated, it gives CASSAAGTSFNEQFF. The chain joins TRBV7-9 to TRBJ2-1; 9 nucleotides agree with TRBD2. V shed 5 bases, J shed 6 bases, and the junction held 8 bases outside the gene matches. The CDR3 sequence is 15 residues long. From germline, CDR1 is SEHNR and CDR2 FQNEAQ (reference sequence). Filled out from reference TRBV7-9 and TRBJ2-1, the complete variable domain reads DTGVSQNPRHKITKRGQNVTFRCDPISEHNRLYWYRQTLGQGPEFLTYFQNEAQLEKSRLLSDRFSAERPKGSFSTLEIQRTEQGDSAMYLCASSAAGTSFNEQFFGPGTRLTVL.

The chain employs TRBV9 and TRBJ2-7; D is undetermined. V shed 0 bases and J shed 2 bases, with 6 bases lying between them. The germline CDR1 and CDR2 sequences are SGDLS and YYNGEE. This CDR3 spans 13 amino acids. CDR3 DNA sequence: TGTGCCAGCAGCGTAGAGGTAGCCTACGAGCAGTACTTC. This codes for CASSVEVAYEQYF.

V gene TRBV19 combines with J gene TRBJ1-3; no definite D call. This CDR3 has 14 amino acids. V lost 3 bases and J lost 0, with 6 bases in between. Germline V gene data show CDR1 as LNHDA and CDR2 as SQIVND (reference sequence). The CDR3 loop reads CASSISLSGNTIYF. In nucleotides, the CDR3 is TGTGCCAGTAGTATTAGCCTCTCTGGAAACACCATATATTTT.

This chain joins TRBV7-3 and TRBJ2-3, with TRBD2 as a possible D gene (6 bases). Trimming removed 4 bases from V and 4 bases from J, with 12 bases in between. CDR3 length: 14 amino acids. Germline V gene data show CDR1 as SGHTA and CDR2 as FQGTGA. CDR3: CASSSPQRADTQYF. CDR3 DNA sequence: TGTGCCAGCAGCTCGCCGCAGCGGGCAGATACGCAGTATTTT.

The rearrangement joins TRBV21-1 to TRBJ1-4. TRBV21-1 represents a pseudogene. The CDR3 covers 14 residues. The chain's CDR3 is CASSKWGTNEKLFF. The CDR3 DNA is TGTGCCAGCAGCAAATGGGGAACTAATGAAAAACTGTTTTTT.

The CDR3 nucleotides read TGTGCCAGCAGTCCCAGGCTCCTAGGGGAGCAGTTCTTC. Its translation: CASSPRLLGEQFF. The V call is TRBV6-2 or TRBV6-3, the J call TRBJ2-1; D unclear. The germline gives CDR1 MNHEY, CDR2 SVGEGT. The CDR3 runs 13 residues. V lost 5 bases, J lost 10 bases, and 15 bases lay in between.

The V and J genes are TRBV7-9 and TRBJ2-7; tentative D call: TRBD1 (5 bases). Trimming pared 0 bases from V and 3 bases from J, leaving 15 bases between. This CDR3 contains 16 residues. Germline V gene data show CDR1 as SEHNR and CDR2 as FQNEAQ (reference sequence). The CDR3 loop reads CASSLASPQGGYEQYF. CDR3 nucleotide sequence: TGTGCCAGCAGCTTAGCGTCCCCTCAGGGTGGCTACGAGCAGTACTTC.

This clone came up once. The gene calls are TRBV24-1 and TRBJ2-2; the D is unclear. V lost 9 bases and J lost 6, with 16 bases in between. The CDR3 has 14 residues. Germline V gene sequence: CDR1 KGHDR, CDR2 SFDVKD. This CDR3 reads CATEPWYSAGELFF. As DNA, the CDR3 is TGTGCCACCGAGCCCTGGTATTCGGCCGGGGAGCTGTTTTTT.